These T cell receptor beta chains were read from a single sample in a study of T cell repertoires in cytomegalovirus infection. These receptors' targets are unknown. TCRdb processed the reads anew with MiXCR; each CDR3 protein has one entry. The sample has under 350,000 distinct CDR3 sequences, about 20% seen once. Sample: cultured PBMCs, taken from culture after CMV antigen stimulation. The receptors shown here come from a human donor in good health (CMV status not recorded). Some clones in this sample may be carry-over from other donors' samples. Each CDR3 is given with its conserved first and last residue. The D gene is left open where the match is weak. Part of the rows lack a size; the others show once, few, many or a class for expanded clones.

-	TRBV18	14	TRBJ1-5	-	TGTGCCAGCTCACAGACGTCTAGCAATCAGCCCCAGCATTTT	CASSQTSSNQPQHF
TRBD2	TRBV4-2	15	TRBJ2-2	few	TGTGCCAGCAGCCAAGGGGGGACTATCACCGGGGAGCTGTTTTTT	CASSQGGTITGELFF
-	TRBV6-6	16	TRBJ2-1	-	TGTGCCAGCAGCTCAAGGCAGGGTTCCCAATACAATGAGCAGTTCTTC	CASSSRQGSQYNEQFF
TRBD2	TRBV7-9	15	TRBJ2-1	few	TGTGCCAGCAGCTCGGGGACTAGCGGGATCAATGAGCAGTTCTTC	CASSSGTSGINEQFF
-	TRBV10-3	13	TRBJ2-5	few	TGTGCCATCACGCCGGGTAAAAGGGAGACCCAGTACTTC	CAITPGKRETQYF
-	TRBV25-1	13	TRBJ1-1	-	TGTGCCAGCAGTGCGGGCCTGAATACTGAAGCTTTCTTT	CASSAGLNTEAFF
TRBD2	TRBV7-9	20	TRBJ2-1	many	TGTGCCAGCAGCTTACTCGGGGGGGTCGGCGGGGTTTTGGTTCGAAATGAGCAGTTCTTC	CASSLLGGVGGVLVRNEQFF
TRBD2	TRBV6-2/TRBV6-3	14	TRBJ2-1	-	TGTGCCAGCAGTTACGGGCGGGAGTGGGATGAGCAGTTCTTC	CASSYGREWDEQFF
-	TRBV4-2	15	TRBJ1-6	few	TGTGCCAGCAGCCAAGATCTTTTGGCTAATTCACCCCTCCACTTT	CASSQDLLANSPLHF
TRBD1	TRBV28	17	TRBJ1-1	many	TGTGCCAGCAGTTTTTATGGACAGGGGGCGCCCAGTAGCCGAGCTTTCTTT	CASSFYGQGAPSSRAFF
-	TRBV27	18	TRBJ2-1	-	TGTGCCAGCAGTCCCACCCCTCCAGGGACATTCTCCTACAATGAGCAGTTCTTC	CASSPTPPGTFSYNEQFF
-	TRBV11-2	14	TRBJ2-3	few	TGTGCCAGCAGCTTAGATAACCCTACAGATACGCAGTATTTT	CASSLDNPTDTQYF
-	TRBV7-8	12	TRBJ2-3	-	TGTGCCAGCAGCTTAGTGGGATATACGCAGTATTTT	CASSLVGYTQYF
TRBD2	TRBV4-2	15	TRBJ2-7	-	TGTGCCAGCAGCCAAGATTTGGGTCTAGCGGGAGAGACGTCTTTC	CASSQDLGLAGETSF
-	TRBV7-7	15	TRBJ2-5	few	TGTGCTAGCAGCTTAGTAGGGACTCCCCAAGAGACCCAGTACTTC	CASSLVGTPQETQYF
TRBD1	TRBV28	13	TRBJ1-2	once	TGTGCCAGCAAAGACAGGGGGCTTTCGGGCTACACCTTC	CASKDRGLSGYTF
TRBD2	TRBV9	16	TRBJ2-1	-	TGTGCCAGCAGCCCCCCCCGGACTAGCGGGAACTCTGAGCAGTTCTTC	CASSPPRTSGNSEQFF
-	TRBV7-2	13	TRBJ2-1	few	TGTGCCAGCAGGTTTCAGGGGGGCAATGAGCAGTTCTTC	CASRFQGGNEQFF
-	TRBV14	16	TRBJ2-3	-	TGTGCCAGCAGCCTCGATAGCGGAATTAGCACAGATACGCAGTATTTT	CASSLDSGISTDTQYF
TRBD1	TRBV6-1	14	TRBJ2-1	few	TGTGCCAGCAGAGGACAGGGATTCTACAATGAGCAGTTCTTC	CASRGQGFYNEQFF
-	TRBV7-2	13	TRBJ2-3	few	TGTGCCAGCAGCCGCCGGAGTCTAGATACGCAGTATTTT	CASSRRSLDTQYF
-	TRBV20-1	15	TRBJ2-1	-	TGCAGTGCTAGGTTTTTTGACAGCCCGGACAATGAGCAGTTCTTC	CSARFFDSPDNEQFF
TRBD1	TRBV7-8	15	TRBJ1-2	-	TGTGCCAGCAGCGGCCGGGGACAGACTAACTATGGCTACACCTTC	CASSGRGQTNYGYTF
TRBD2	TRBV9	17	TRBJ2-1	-	TGTGCCAGCAGCGCCCTTAGAGTCGAGCGGGAGATACATGAGCAGTTCTTC	CASSALRVEREIHEQFF
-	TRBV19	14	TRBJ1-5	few	TGTGCCACCGCGTTGGGAGCTAGCAATCAGCCCCAGCATTTT	CATALGASNQPQHF
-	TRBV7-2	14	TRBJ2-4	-	TGTGCCAGCAGCTTGGGGTGGGGGTTGAACATTCAGTACTTC	CASSLGWGLNIQYF
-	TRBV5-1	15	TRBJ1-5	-	TGCGCCAGCAGCATAACGGCAGGGGTCAATCAGCCCCAGCATTTT	CASSITAGVNQPQHF
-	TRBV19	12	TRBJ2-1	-	TGTGCCAGTAGTCCGGGGACTCATGAGCAGTTCTTC	CASSPGTHEQFF
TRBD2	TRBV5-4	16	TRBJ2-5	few	TGTGCCAGCAGCGGAGGGACTAGCGGGAGGTTAGAGACCCAGTACTTC	CASSGGTSGRLETQYF
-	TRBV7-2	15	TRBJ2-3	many	TGTGCCAGCAGCTTAGCGGGAGCGTACACAGATACGCAGTATTTT	CASSLAGAYTDTQYF
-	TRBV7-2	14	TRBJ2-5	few	TGTGCCAGCAGCTTAGGTCCGGGTATGCAGACCCAGTACTTC	CASSLGPGMQTQYF
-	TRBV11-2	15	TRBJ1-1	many	TGTGCCAGCACTCACTTGCGGGGGCGAGGCACTGAAGCTTTCTTT	CASTHLRGRGTEAFF
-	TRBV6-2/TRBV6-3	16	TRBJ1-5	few	TGTGCCAGCAGTCCTGCTTCGACAGGCGGTGTGGGCCCCCAGCATTTT	CASSPASTGGVGPQHF
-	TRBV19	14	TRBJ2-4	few	TGTGCCAGTAACCGGGACAAAACCAAAAACATTCAGTACTTC	CASNRDKTKNIQYF
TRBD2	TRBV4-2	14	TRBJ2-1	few	TGTGCCAGCAGGCAGGGAGGGCCATTAAATGAGCAGTTCTTC	CASRQGGPLNEQFF
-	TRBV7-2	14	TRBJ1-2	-	TGTGCCAGCAGCTTAGACGGTCCCACGGGCGGCTACACCTTC	CASSLDGPTGGYTF
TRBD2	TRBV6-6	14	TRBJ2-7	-	TGTGCCAGCAGTGAGGGAGGGTACTCCTACGAGCAGTACTTC	CASSEGGYSYEQYF
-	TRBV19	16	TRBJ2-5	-	TGTGCCAGTAGCGCTTCTATTTTCCAGCCTCAGGAGACCCAGTACTTC	CASSASIFQPQETQYF
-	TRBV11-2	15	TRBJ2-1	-	TGTGCCAGCAGACATGTGATAAGCTCCTACAATGAGCAGTTCTTC	CASRHVISSYNEQFF
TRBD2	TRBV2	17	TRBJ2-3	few	TGTGCCAGCAGTGAAGCGAGGACTAGCGGGAGTACAGATACGCAGTATTTT	CASSEARTSGSTDTQYF
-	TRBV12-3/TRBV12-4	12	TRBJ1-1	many	TGTGCCAGCAGTTTAACGAGAAATGAAGCTTTCTTT	CASSLTRNEAFF
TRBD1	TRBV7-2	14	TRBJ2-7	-	TGTGCCAGCAGCCTCGGACAGGGTCACTACGAGCAGTACTTC	CASSLGQGHYEQYF
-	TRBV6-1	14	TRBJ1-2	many	TGTGCCAGCAGTGAAACGGCGAGAAACTATGGCTACACCTTC	CASSETARNYGYTF
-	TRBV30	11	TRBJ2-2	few	TGTGCCTGGAGTGTACTCAGGGAGCTGTTTTTT	CAWSVLRELFF
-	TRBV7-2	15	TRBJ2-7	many	TGTGCCAGCAGCTTAGATGGCCAGGGTTTGAGAGAGCAGTACTTC	CASSLDGQGLREQYF
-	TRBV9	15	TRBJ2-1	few	TGTGCCAGCAGCGTAGGGGGGACGAAAAGTGGTGAGCAGTTCTTC	CASSVGGTKSGEQFF